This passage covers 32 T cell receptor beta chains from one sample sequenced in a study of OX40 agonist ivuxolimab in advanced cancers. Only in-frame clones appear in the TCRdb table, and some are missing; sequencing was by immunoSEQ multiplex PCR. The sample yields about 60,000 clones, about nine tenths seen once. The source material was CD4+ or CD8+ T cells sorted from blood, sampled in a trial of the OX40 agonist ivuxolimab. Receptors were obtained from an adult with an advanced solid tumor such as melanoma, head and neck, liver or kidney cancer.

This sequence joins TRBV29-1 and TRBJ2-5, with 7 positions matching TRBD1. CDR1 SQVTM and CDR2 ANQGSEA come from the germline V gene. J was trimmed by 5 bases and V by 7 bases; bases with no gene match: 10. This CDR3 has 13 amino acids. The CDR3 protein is CSAGGISWETQYF. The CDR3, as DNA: TGCAGCGCAGGGGGTATCTCTTGGGAGACCCAGTACTTC.

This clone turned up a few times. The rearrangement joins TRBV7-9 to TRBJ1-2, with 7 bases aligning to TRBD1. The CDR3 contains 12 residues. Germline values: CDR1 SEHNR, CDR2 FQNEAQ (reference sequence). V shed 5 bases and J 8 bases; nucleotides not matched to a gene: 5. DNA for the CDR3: TGTGCCAGCAGCCTAACAGGGGACGGCTACACCTTC. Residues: CASSLTGDGYTF.

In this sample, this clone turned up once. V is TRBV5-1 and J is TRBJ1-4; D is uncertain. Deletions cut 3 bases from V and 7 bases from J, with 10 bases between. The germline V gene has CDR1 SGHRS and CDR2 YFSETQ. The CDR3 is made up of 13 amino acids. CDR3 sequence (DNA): TGCGCCAGCAGCTCGGACGGCCGTGAAAAACTGTTTTTT. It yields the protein CASSSDGREKLFF. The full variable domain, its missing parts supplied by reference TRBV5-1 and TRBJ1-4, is KAGVTQTPRYLIKTRGQQVTLSCSPISGHRSVSWYQQTPGQGLQFLFEYFSETQRNKGNFPGRFSGRQFSNSRSEMNVSTLELGDSALYLCASSSDGREKLFFGSGTQLSVL.

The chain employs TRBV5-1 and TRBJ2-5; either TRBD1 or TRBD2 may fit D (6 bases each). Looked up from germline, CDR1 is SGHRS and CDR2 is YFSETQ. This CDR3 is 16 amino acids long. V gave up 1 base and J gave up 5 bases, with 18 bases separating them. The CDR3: CASSLNWGAQSETQYF. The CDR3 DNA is TGCGCCAGCAGCTTGAATTGGGGGGCTCAATCCGAGACCCAGTACTTC.

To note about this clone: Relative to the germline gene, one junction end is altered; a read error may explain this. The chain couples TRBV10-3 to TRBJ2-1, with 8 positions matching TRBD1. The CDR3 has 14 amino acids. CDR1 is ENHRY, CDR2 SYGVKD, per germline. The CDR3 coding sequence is TGTGCCATCGGTGACAGGGGAGGATTGAATGAGCAGTTCTTC. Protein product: CAIGDRGGLNEQFF.

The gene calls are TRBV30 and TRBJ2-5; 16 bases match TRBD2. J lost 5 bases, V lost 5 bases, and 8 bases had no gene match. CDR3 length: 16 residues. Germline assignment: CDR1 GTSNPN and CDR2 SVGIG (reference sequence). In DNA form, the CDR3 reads TGTGCCTGGGGGGGACTAGCGGGAGGGCCTAGGGAGACCCAGTACTTC. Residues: CAWGGLAGGPRETQYF.

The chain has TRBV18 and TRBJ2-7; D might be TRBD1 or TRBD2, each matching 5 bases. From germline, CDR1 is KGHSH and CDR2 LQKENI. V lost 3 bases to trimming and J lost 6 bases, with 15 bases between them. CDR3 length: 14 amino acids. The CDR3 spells CASSPKVGPGEQYF. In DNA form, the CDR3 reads TGTGCCAGCTCACCGAAGGTGGGACCAGGCGAGCAGTACTTC.

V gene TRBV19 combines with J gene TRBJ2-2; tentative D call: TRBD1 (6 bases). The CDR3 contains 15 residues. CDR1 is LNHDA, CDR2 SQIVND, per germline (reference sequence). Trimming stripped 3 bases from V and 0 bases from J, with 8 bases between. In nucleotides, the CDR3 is TGTGCCAGTAGTATCCAGGGGTCGAACACCGGGGAGCTGTTTTTT. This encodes CASSIQGSNTGELFF.

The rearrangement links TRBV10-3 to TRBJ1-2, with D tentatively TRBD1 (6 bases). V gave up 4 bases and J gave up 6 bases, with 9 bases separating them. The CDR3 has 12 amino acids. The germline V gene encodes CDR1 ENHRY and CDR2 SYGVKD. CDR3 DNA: TGTGCCATCAGTGGGGGGGCAGATGGCTACACCTTC. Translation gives CAISGGADGYTF.

In DNA, the CDR3 is TGTGCCAGCAGTGTGAACGTTCTAGAGACCCAGTACTTC. Its protein is CASSVNVLETQYF. V gene TRBV2 combines with J gene TRBJ2-5; no clear D. The CDR3 loop spans 13 amino acids. Germline V lookup: CDR1 SNHLY, CDR2 FYNNEI. V lost 4 bases and J lost 4, with 10 bases in between. The variable domain in full, with the rest retrieved from reference TRBV2 and TRBJ2-5, is EPEVTQTPSHQVTQMGQEVILRCVPISNHLYFYWYRQILGQKVEFLVSFYNNEISEKSEIFDDQFSVERPDGSNFTLKIRSTKLEDSAMYFCASSVNVLETQYFGPGTRLLVL.

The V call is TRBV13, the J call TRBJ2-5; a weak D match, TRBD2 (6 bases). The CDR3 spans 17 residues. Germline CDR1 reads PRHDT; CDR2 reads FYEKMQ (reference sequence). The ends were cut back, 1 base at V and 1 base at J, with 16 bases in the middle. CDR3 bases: TGTGCCAGCAGCTTAGAGGTCTCGCGGGGTATCCAAGAGACCCAGTACTTC. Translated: CASSLEVSRGIQETQYF.

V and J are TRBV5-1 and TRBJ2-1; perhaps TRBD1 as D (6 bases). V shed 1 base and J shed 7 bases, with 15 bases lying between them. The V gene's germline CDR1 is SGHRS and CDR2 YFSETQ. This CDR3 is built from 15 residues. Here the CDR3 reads CASSLQGKGSNEQFF. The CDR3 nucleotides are TGCGCCAGCAGCTTGCAGGGGAAAGGTTCAAATGAGCAGTTCTTC. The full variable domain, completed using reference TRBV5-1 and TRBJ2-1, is KAGVTQTPRYLIKTRGQQVTLSCSPISGHRSVSWYQQTPGQGLQFLFEYFSETQRNKGNFPGRFSGRQFSNSRSEMNVSTLELGDSALYLCASSLQGKGSNEQFFGPGTRLTVL.

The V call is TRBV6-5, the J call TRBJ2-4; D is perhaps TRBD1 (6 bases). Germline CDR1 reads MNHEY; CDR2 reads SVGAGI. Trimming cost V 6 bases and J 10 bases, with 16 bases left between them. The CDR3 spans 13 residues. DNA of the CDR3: TGTGCCAGCAGCGCACCGGGACACTCAATTCAGTACTTC. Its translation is CASSAPGHSIQYF.

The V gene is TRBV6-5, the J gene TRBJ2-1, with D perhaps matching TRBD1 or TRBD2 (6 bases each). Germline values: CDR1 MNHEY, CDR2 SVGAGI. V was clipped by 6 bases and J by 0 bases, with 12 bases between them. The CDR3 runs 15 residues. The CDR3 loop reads CASRNGGGSYNEQFF. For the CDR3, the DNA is TGTGCCAGCAGAAACGGAGGGGGCTCCTACAATGAGCAGTTCTTC.

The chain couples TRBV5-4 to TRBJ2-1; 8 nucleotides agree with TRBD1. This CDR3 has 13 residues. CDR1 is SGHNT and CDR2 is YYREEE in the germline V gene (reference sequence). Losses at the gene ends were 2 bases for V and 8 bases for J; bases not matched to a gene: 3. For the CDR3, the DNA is TGTGCCAGCAGCTTACAGGGGGTGGATGAGCAGTTCTTC. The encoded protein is CASSLQGVDEQFF.

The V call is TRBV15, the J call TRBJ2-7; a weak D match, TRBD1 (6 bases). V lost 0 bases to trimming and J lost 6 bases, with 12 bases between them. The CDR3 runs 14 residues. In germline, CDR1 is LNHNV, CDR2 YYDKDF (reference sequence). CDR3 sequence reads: CATSRDMGAGEQYF. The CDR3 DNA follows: TGTGCCACCAGCAGAGATATGGGGGCGGGCGAGCAGTACTTC. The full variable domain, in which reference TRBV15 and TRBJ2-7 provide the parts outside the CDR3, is DAMVIQNPRYQVTQFGKPVTLSCSQTLNHNVMYWYQQKSSQAPKLLFHYYDKDFNNEADTPDNFQSRRPNTSFCFLDIRSPGLGDTAMYLCATSRDMGAGEQYFGPGTRLTVT.

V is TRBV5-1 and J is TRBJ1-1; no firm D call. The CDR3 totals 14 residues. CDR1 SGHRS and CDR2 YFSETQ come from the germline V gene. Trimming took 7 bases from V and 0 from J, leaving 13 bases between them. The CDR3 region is CASREATMNTEAFF. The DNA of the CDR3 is TGCGCCAGCCGGGAAGCGACGATGAACACTGAAGCTTTCTTT.

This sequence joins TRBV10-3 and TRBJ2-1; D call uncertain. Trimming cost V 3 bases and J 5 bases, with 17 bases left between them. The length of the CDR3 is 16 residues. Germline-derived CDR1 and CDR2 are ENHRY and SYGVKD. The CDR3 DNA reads TGTGCCATCAGTGACCCACCGGGTAGTACAAACAATGAGCAGTTCTTC. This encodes CAISDPPGSTNNEQFF.

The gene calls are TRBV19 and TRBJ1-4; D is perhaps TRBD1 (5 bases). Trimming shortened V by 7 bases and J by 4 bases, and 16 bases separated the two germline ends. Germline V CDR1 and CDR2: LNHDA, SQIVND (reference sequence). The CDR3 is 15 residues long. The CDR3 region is CASTRGGGSNEKLFF. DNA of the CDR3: TGTGCCAGTACCCGCGGGGGAGGGAGTAATGAAAAACTGTTTTTT.

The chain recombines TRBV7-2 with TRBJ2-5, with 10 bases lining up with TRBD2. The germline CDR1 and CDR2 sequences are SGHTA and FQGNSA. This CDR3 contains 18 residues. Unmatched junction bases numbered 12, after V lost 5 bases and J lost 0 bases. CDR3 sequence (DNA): TGTGCCAGCAGCCCCAGGGCTAGCGGGGGAATTCACCAAGAGACCCAGTACTTC. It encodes CASSPRASGGIHQETQYF.

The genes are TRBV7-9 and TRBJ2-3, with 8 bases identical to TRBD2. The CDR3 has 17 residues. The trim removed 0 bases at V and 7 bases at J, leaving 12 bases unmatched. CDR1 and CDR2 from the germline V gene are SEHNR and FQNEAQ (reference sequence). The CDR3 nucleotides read TGTGCCAGCAGCTTAGCGTTGGCGGGGCGGGGGGCAAATACGCAGTATTTT. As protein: CASSLALAGRGANTQYF.

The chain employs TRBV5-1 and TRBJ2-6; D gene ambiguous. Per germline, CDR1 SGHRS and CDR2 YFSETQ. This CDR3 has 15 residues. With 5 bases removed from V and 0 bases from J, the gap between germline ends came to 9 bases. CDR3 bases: TGCGCCAGCAGTACGGGTAACTCTGGGGCCAACGTCCTGACTTTC. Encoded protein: CASSTGNSGANVLTF.

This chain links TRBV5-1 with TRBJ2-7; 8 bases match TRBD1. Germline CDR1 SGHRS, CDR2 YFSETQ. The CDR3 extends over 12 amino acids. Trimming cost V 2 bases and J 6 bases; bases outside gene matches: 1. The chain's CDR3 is CASSFGQGEQYF. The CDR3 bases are TGCGCCAGCAGCTTTGGACAGGGCGAGCAGTACTTC.

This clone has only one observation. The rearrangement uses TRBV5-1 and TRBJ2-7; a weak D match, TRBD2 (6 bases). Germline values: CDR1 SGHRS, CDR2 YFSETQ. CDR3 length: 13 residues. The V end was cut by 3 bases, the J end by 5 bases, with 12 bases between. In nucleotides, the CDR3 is TGCGCCAGCAGCTCCGGGACTCTTAACGAGCAGTACTTC. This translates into CASSSGTLNEQYF.

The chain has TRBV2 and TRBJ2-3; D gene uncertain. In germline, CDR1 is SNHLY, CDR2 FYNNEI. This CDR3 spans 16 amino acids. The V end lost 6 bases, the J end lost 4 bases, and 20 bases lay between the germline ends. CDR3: CASRQRPDQQSDTQYF. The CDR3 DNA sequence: TGTGCCAGCAGGCAGAGACCTGACCAGCAGTCAGATACGCAGTATTTT.

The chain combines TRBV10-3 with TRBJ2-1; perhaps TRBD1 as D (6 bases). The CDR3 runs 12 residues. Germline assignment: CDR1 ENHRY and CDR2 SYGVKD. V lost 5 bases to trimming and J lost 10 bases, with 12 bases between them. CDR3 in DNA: TGTGCCATCAGTTCCATGACAGGAGAGCAGTTCTTC. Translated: CAISSMTGEQFF.

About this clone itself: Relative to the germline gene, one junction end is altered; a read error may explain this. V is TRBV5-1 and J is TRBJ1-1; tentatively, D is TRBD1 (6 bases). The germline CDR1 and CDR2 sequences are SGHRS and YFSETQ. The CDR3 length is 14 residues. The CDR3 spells CVSSWDKFDTEAFF. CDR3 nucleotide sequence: TGCGTCAGCAGCTGGGACAAGTTCGACACTGAAGCTTTCTTT.

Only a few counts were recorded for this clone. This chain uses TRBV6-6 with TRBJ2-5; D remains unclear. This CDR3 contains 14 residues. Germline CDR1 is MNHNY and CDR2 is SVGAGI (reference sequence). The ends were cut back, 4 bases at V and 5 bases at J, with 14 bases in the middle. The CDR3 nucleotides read TGTGCCAGCAGTTTATCCGACCTGATGGAGACCCAGTACTTC. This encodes CASSLSDLMETQYF.

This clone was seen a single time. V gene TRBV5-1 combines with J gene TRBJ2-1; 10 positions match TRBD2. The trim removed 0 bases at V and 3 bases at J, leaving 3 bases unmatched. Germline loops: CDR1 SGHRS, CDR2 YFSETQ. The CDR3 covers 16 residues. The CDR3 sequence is CASSLVPSGGYNEQFF. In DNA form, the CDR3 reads TGCGCCAGCAGCTTGGTTCCTAGCGGGGGCTACAATGAGCAGTTCTTC. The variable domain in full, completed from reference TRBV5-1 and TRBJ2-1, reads KAGVTQTPRYLIKTRGQQVTLSCSPISGHRSVSWYQQTPGQGLQFLFEYFSETQRNKGNFPGRFSGRQFSNSRSEMNVSTLELGDSALYLCASSLVPSGGYNEQFFGPGTRLTVL.

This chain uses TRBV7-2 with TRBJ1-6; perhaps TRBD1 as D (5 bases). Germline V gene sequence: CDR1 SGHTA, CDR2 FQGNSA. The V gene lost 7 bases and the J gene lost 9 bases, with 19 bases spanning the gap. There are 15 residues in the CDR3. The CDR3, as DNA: TGTGCCAGCACCAAAGACGGGACGAGACGTTCACCCCTCCACTTT. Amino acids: CASTKDGTRRSPLHF.

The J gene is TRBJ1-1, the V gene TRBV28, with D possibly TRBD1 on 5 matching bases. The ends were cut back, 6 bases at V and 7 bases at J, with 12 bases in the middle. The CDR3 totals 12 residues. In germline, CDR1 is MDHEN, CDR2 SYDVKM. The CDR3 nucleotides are TGTGCCAGCAGGGAACGCGGGGGTGAAGCTTTCTTT. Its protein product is CASRERGGEAFF. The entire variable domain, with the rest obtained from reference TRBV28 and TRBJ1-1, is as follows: DVKVTQSSRYLVKRTGEKVFLECVQDMDHENMFWYRQDPGLGLRLIYFSYDVKMKEKGDIPEGYSVSREKKERFSLILESASTNQTSMYLCASRERGGEAFFGQGTRLTVV.

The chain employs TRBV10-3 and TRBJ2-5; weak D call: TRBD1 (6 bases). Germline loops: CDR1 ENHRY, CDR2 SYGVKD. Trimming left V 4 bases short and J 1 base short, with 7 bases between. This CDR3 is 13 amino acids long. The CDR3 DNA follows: TGTGCCATCAGTGGACAGGCCCAAGAGACCCAGTACTTC. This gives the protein CAISGQAQETQYF.